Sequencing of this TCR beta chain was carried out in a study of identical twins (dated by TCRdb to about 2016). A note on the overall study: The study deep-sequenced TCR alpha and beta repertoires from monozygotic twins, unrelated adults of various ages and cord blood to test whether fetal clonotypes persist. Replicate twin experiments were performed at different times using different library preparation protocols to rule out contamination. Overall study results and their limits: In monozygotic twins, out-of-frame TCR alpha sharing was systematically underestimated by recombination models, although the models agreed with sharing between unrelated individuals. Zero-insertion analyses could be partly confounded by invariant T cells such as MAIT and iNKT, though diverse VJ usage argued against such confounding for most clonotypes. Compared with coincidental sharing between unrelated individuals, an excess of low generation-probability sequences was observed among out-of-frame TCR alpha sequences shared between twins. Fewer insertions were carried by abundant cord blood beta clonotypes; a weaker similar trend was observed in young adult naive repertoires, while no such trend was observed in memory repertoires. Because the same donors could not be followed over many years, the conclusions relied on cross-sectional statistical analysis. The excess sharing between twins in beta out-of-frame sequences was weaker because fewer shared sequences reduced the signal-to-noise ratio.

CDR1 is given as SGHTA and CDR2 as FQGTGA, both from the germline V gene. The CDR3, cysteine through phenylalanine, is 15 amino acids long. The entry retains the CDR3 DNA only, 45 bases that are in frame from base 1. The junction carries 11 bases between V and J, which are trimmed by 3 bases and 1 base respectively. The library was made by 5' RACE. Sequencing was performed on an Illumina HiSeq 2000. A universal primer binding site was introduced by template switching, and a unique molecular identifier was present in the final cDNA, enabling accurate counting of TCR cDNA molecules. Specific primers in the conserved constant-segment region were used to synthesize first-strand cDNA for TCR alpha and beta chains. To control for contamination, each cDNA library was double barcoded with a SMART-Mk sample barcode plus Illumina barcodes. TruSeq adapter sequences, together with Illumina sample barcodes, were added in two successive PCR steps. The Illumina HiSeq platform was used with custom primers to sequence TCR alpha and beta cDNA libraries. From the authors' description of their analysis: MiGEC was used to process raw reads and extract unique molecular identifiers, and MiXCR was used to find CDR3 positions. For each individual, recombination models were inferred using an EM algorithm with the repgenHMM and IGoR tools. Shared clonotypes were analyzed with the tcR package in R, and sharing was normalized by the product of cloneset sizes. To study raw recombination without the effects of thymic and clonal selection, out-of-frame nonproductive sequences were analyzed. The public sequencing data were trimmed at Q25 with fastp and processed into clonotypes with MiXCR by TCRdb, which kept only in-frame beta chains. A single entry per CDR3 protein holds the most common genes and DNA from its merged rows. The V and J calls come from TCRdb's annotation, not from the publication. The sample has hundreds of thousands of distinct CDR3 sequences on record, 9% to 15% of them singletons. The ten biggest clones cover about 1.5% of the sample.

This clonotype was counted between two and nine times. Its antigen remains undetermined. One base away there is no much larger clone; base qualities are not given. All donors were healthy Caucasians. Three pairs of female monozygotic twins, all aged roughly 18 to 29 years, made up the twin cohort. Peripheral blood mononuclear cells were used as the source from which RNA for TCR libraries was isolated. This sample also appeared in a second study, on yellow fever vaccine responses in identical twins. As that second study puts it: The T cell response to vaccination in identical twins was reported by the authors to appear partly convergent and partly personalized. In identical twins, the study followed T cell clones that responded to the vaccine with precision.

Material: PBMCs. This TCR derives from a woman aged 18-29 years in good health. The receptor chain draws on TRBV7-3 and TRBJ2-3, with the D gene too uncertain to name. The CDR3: CASSLNGYGTDTQYF. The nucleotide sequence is TGTGCCAGCAGCTTGAACGGCTACGGCACAGATACGCAGTATTTT.